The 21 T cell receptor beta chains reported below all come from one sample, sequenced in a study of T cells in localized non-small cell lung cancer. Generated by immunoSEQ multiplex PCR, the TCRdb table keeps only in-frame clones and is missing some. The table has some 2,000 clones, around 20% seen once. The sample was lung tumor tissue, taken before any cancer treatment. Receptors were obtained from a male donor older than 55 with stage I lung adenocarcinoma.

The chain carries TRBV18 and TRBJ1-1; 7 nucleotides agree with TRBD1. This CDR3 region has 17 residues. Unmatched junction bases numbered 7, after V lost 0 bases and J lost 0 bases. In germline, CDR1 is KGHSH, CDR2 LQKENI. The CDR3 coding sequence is TGTGCCAGCTCACCACCGTCGGGACAGAACATGAACACTGAAGCTTTCTTT. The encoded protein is CASSPPSGQNMNTEAFF.

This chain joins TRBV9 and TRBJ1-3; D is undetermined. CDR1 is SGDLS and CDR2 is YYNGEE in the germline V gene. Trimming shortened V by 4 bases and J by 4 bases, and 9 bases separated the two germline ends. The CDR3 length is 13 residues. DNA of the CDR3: TGTGCCAGCAGCTCCAGGTACGGAAACACCATATATTTT. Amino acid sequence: CASSSRYGNTIYF.

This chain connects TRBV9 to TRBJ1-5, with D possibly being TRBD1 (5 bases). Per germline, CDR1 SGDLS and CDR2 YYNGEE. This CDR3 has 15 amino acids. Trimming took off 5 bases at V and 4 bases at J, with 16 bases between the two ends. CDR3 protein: CASSDSDSLNQPQHF. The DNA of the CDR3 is TGTGCCAGCAGTGACTCAGACAGCTTAAATCAGCCCCAGCATTTT.

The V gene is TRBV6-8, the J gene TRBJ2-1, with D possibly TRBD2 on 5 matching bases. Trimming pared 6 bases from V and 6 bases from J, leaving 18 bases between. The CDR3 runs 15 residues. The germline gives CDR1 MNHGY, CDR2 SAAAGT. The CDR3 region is CASSLGVDRSNEQFF. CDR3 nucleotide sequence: TGTGCCAGCAGCCTCGGGGTCGACCGCTCCAATGAGCAGTTCTTC.

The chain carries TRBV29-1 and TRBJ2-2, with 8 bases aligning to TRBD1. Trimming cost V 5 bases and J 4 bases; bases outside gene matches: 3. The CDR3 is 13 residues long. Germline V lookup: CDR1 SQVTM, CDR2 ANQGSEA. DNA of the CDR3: TGCAGCGTTACCAGGGGGCGCACCGGGGAGCTGTTTTTT. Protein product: CSVTRGRTGELFF.

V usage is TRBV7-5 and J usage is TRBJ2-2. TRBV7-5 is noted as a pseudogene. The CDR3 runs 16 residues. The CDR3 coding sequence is TGTGCCAGCAGCTTAGACTTGGGGGGCGCTACCGGGGAGCTGTTTTTT. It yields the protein CASSLDLGGATGELFF.

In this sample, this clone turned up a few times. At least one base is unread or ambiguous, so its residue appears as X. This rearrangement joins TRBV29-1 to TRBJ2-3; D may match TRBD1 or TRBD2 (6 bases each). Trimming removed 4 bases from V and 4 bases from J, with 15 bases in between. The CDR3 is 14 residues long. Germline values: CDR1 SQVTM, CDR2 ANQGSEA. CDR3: CSVGGGRXADTQYF. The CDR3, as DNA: TGCAGCGTTGGTGGGGGGCGGGKGGCAGATACGCAGTATTTT.

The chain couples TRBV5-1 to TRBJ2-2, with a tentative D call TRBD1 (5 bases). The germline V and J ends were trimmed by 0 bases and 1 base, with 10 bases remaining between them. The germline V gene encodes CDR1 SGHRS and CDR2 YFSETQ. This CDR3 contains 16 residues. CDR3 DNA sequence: TGCGCCAGCAGCTTGGCCGGGCAGGGGAACACCGGGGAGCTGTTTTTT. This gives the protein CASSLAGQGNTGELFF. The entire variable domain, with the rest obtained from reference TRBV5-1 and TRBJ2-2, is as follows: KAGVTQTPRYLIKTRGQQVTLSCSPISGHRSVSWYQQTPGQGLQFLFEYFSETQRNKGNFPGRFSGRQFSNSRSEMNVSTLELGDSALYLCASSLAGQGNTGELFFGEGSRLTVL.

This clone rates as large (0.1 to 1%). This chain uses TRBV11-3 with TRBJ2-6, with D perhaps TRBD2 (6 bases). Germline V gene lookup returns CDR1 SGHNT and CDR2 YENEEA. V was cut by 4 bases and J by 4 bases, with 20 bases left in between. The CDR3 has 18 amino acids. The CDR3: CASSSLARTIAGANVLTF. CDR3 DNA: TGTGCCAGCAGCTCTCTAGCGAGGACAATTGCGGGGGCCAACGTCCTGACTTTC.

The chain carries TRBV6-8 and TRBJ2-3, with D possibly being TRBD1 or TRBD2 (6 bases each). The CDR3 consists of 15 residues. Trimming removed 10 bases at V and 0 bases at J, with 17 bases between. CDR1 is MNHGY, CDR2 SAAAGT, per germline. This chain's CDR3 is CAISEGEVSTDTQYF. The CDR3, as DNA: TGTGCCATCAGCGAGGGGGAGGTGAGCACAGATACGCAGTATTTT.

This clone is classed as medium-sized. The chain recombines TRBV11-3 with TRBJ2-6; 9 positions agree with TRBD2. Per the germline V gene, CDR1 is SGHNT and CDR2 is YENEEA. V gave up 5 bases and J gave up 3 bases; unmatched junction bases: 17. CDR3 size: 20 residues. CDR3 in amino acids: CASSPRTPSGALGGANVLTF. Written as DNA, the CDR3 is TGTGCCAGCAGCCCGAGAACTCCTAGCGGGGCTTTAGGTGGGGCCAACGTCCTGACTTTC.

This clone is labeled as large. The CDR3 DNA reads TGTGCCTGGAGTCCCCGGCAGGGGGAAGCTTTCTTT. Amino acid sequence: CAWSPRQGEAFF. The chain uses TRBV30 and TRBJ1-1, with TRBD1 as a possible D gene (6 bases). This CDR3 is built from 12 residues. CDR1 is GTSNPN and CDR2 is SVGIG in the germline V gene (reference sequence). Trimming stripped 2 bases from V and 8 bases from J, with 12 bases between.

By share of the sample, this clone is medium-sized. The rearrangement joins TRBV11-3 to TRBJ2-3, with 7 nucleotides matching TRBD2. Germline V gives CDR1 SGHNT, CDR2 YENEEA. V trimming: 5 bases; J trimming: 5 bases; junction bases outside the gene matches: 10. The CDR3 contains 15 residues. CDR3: CASSPPGLSGDTQYF. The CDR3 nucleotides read TGTGCCAGCAGCCCTCCGGGACTATCTGGAGATACGCAGTATTTT.

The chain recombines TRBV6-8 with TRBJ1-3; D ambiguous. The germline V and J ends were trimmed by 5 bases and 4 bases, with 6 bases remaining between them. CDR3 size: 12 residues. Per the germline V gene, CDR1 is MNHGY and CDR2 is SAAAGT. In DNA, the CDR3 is TGTGCCAGCAGTGATTGGGGAAACACCATATATTTT. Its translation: CASSDWGNTIYF.

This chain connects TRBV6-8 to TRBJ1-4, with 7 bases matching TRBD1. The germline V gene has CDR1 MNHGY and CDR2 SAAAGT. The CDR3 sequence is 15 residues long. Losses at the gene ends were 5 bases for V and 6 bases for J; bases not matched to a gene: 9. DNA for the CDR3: TGTGCCAGCAGTGGACCGGGACAGCCAGATGAAAAACTGTTTTTT. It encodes CASSGPGQPDEKLFF.

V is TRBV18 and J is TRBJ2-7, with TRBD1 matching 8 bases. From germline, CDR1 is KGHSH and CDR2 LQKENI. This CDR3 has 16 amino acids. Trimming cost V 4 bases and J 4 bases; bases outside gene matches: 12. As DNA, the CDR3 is TGTGCCAGCTCACTCACAGGGCAGGGGGCATTATACGAGCAGTACTTC. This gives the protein CASSLTGQGALYEQYF.

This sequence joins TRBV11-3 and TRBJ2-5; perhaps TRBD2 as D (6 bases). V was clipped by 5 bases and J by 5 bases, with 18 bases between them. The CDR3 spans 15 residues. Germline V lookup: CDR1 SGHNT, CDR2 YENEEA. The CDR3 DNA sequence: TGTGCCAGCAGCCCAAGGGATGGAGGGACGGAGACCCAGTACTTC. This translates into CASSPRDGGTETQYF. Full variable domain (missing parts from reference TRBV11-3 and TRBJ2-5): EAGVVQSPRYKIIEKKQPVAFWCNPISGHNTLYWYLQNLGQGPELLIRYENEEAVDDSQLPKDRFSAERLKGVDSTLKIQPAELGDSAVYLCASSPRDGGTETQYFGPGTRLLVL.

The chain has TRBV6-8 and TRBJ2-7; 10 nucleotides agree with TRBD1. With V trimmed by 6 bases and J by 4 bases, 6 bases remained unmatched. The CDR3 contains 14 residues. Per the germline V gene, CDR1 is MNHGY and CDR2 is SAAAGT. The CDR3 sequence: CASRRDRGGYEQYF. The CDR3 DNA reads TGTGCCAGCAGGAGGGACAGGGGTGGATACGAGCAGTACTTC.

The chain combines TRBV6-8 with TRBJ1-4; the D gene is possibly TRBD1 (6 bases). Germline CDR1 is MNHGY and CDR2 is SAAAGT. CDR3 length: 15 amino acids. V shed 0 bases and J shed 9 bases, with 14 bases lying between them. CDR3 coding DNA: TGTGCCAGCAGTTACTCCCTTCGGACAGCCCAAAAACTGTTTTTT. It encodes CASSYSLRTAQKLFF.

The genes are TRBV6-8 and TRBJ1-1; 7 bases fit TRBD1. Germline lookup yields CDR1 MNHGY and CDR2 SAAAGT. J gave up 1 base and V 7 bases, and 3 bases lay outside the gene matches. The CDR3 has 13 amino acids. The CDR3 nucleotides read TGTGCCAGCAATGACAGGGAGAACACTGAAGCTTTCTTT. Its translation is CASNDRENTEAFF.

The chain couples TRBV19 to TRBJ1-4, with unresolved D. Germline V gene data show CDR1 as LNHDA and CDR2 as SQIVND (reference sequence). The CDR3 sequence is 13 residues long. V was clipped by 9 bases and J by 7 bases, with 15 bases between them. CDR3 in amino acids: CASTDGSLEKLFF. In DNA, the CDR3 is TGTGCCAGCACGGACGGGTCGCTTGAAAAACTGTTTTTT.